Described below is a single T cell receptor (beta chain) sequence and its context. This sample was included in a study of blood T cell repertoires in COVID-19. Study-level information: In each case, the material was cDNA or gDNA derived from T cells, B-cell-depleted T cells, or PBMCs.

Method: immunoSEQ multiplex PCR; TCRdb's copy keeps in-frame clones and lacks some. The data hold approximately 270,000 clones, with 88% observed a single time. The ends were cut back, 4 bases at V and 1 base at J, with 11 bases in the middle. The V gene's germline CDR1 is MNHNY and CDR2 SVGAGI (reference sequence). There are 16 residues in the CDR3. The chain carries TRBV6-6 and TRBJ1-6; weak D call: TRBD1 (5 bases). The sequence was collected from an elderly man with acute or convalescent COVID-19. Sequenced input: peripheral blood. CDR3 residues: CASSFVQGSYNSPLHF. CDR3 DNA: TGTGCCAGCAGTTTTGTCCAGGGTTCCTATAATTCACCCCTCCACTTT.